This T cell receptor beta chain was retrieved from a study of cytomegalovirus exposure and HLA in healthy donors. On the study more broadly: Researchers found that more than 70% of about 400 genotyped donors fell within the Caucasian-associated ancestry cluster.

Researchers ran the PCR with 60 Vbeta and 13 Jbeta primers. Generated by immunoSEQ multiplex PCR, the TCRdb table keeps only in-frame clones and is missing some. The table has about 190,000 clones, 80% to 85% seen once. Germline V gene sequence: CDR1 GTSNPN, CDR2 SVGIG (reference sequence). This CDR3 spans 16 amino acids. The V gene end was trimmed by 3 bases and the J gene end by 4 bases; junction bases not matched to a gene: 13. This receptor was taken from a boy aged 5-17 years in good health and CMV-seronegative. Sequences were obtained from PBMCs. The chain links TRBV30 to TRBJ1-2; 8 nucleotides align to TRBD1. The CDR3 here is CAWRVTRDRSSYGYTF. The CDR3 DNA reads as TGTGCCTGGAGAGTTACCCGGGACAGGAGCTCCTATGGCTACACCTTC.